This is a list of T cell receptor beta chains from one sample in a study of shared clonotypes between healthy human individuals. The assay was immunoSEQ multiplex PCR, and TCRdb's table has in-frame clones only and misses some. The sample records a few million clones, 92% being singletons. Specimen: naive CD4+ T cells from PBMCs. The receptors here all came from a man aged 18-30 years in good health. Some clones in this sample may be carry-over from other donors' samples. The CDR3 runs from the conserved cysteine through the conserved F or W. D genes are given only for firm matches. The size entry is marked missing in some rows and otherwise reads once, few, many or a size class.

d_call,clone_size,j_call,v_call,cdr3_nt,cdr3_aa
.,.,TRBJ2-5,TRBV2,TGTGCCAGCGACAAATACCAAGAGACCCAGTACTTC,CASDKYQETQYF
TRBD1,.,TRBJ1-4,TRBV18,TGTGCCAGCTCACCTAAACAGGGGGGCGAAAAACTGTTTTTT,CASSPKQGGEKLFF
.,.,TRBJ2-7,TRBV11-2,TGTGCCAGCAGCTTAGCCCCCCAGGGCGGGAAGGACGAGCAGTACTTC,CASSLAPQGGKDEQYF
.,.,TRBJ1-2,TRBV5-1,TGCGCCAGCAGCCCCCGGGGGTGGGACACCGAGATACATGGCTACACCTTC,CASSPRGWDTEIHGYTF
.,.,TRBJ2-3,TRBV7-6,TGTGCCAGCAGCTTAGCGGGGACCACAGATACGCAGTATTTT,CASSLAGTTDTQYF
.,once,TRBJ2-1,TRBV30,TGTGCCTGGAGTGTATATAATGAGCAGTTCTTC,CAWSVYNEQFF
TRBD1,.,TRBJ2-3,TRBV5-4,TGTGCCAGCAGCCCCCGGGCGGGACAGGGGGGCACAGATACGCAGTATTTT,CASSPRAGQGGTDTQYF
.,.,TRBJ2-7,TRBV5-8,TGTGCCAGCAGCTTGATAGGCGCACGGTACGAGCAGTACTTC,CASSLIGARYEQYF
.,.,TRBJ1-1,TRBV27,TGTGCCAGCAGAAACAGAGGCAGTAACACTGAAGCTTTCTTT,CASRNRGSNTEAFF
.,.,TRBJ1-3,TRBV5-6,TGTGCCAGCAGCTCAGACCCAGGGCTCTCTGGAAACACCATATATTTT,CASSSDPGLSGNTIYF
TRBD2,once,TRBJ2-5,TRBV7-8,TGTGCCAGCAGCTCCGGGAGGGCCGAGACCCAGTACTTC,CASSSGRAETQYF
.,.,TRBJ1-1,TRBV11-2,TGTGCCAGCAGCTTATTGAGCACTGAAGCTTTCTTT,CASSLLSTEAFF
TRBD1,.,TRBJ2-2,TRBV10-1,TGCGCCAGCAGTGCCGGGACAGGGGAAGACACCGGGGAGCTGTTTTTT,CASSAGTGEDTGELFF
TRBD2,.,TRBJ2-3,TRBV9,TGTGCCAGCAGCGCCCTTTGGGGCGGGAGGGCCGTCGCAGATACGCAGTATTTT,CASSALWGGRAVADTQYF
TRBD1,.,TRBJ2-7,TRBV27,TGTGCCAGCAGTTTAAGTGGGACAGGTCCCCAGTACTTC,CASSLSGTGPQYF
.,.,TRBJ2-2,TRBV28,TGTGCCAGCAGTTTACCTCAGGGATTGAACACCGGGGAGCTGTTTTTT,CASSLPQGLNTGELFF
.,.,TRBJ2-7,TRBV4-1,TGCGCCAGCAGCCAAGAGGACTACTTATACGAGCAGTACTTC,CASSQEDYLYEQYF
.,few,TRBJ1-1,TRBV28,TGTGCCAGCAGTTCAAACACTGAAGCTTTCTTT,CASSSNTEAFF
TRBD2,.,TRBJ2-7,TRBV28,TGTGCCAGCAGTCCCCCCCCGGGAGGAGACGAGCAGTACTTC,CASSPPPGGDEQYF
TRBD2,.,TRBJ2-3,TRBV4-2,TGTGCCAGCAGCCGCGGACTAGCGGGAGGTGTAGATACGCAGTATTTT,CASSRGLAGGVDTQYF
.,.,TRBJ2-5,TRBV29-1,TGCAGCGTCGCTCCGTGGGCCCAAGAGACCCAGTACTTC,CSVAPWAQETQYF
.,.,TRBJ2-1,TRBV9,TGTGCCAGCAGCGGATCCCCTAGGGGGGGAAAGCGGAGCAATGAGCAGTTCTTC,CASSGSPRGGKRSNEQFF
.,.,TRBJ2-5,TRBV4-3,TGCGCCAGCAGCCAAGGACGGACCCGTCAAGAGACCCAGTACTTC,CASSQGRTRQETQYF
.,.,TRBJ2-1,TRBV2,TGTGCCAGCAGTGCGACCGGGCCCCACCCCCCCCAGTTCTTC,CASSATGPHPPQFF
.,.,TRBJ2-1,TRBV7-8,TGTGCCAGCAGCCAAGTCGGGGGTCACGGCGAGCAGTTCTTC,CASSQVGGHGEQFF
.,.,TRBJ2-3,TRBV30,TGTGCCTGGGATGTCAGGTCGGGCACAGATACGCAGTATTTT,CAWDVRSGTDTQYF
TRBD2,.,TRBJ2-7,TRBV12-5,TGTGCTAGTGGTTTAGGGACTAGCGGGTCCAAGCAGTACTTC,CASGLGTSGSKQYF
.,.,TRBJ1-5,TRBV9,TGTGCCAGCAGCGCAGGTGGGGCAGGGCTTGCTCAGCCCCAGCATTTT,CASSAGGAGLAQPQHF
TRBD2,.,TRBJ2-3,TRBV7-2,TGTGCCAGCAGCTCGTACCTTTTGAGGACTAGCGGGACGGGTACGCAGTATTTT,CASSSYLLRTSGTGTQYF
.,.,TRBJ2-5,TRBV5-1,TGCGCCAGCAGCTTGTTTACAGCCGCACAAGAGACCCAGTACTTC,CASSLFTAAQETQYF
.,once,TRBJ1-4,TRBV27,TGTGCCAGCAGTTTAGGGGGGGTCGGCGAAAAACTGTTTTTT,CASSLGGVGEKLFF
TRBD2,.,TRBJ2-7,TRBV18,TGTGCCAGCTCGCAGTACGCTAGCGGGAGCTCCTACGAGCAGTACTTC,CASSQYASGSSYEQYF
TRBD1,.,TRBJ1-4,TRBV7-2,TGTGCCAGCAGCTTGAGACAGGGGCGGGTTAATGAAAAACTGTTTTTT,CASSLRQGRVNEKLFF
TRBD1,once,TRBJ2-7,TRBV5-1,TGCGCCAGCAGCAGGGGACAGGGCGCCTACTACGAGCAGTACTTC,CASSRGQGAYYEQYF
TRBD1,.,TRBJ2-2,TRBV14,TGTGCCAGCAGCCAACAGGGGGCCCAGAACACCGGGGAGCTGTTTTTT,CASSQQGAQNTGELFF
TRBD2,.,TRBJ2-3,TRBV5-6,TGTGCCAGCAGCATGGGCGGGACTAGCGGGAGAGGGAGGGCAGATACGCAGTATTTT,CASSMGGTSGRGRADTQYF